This T cell receptor (beta chain) was captured in a study of T cells in Graves' hyperthyroidism and ophthalmopathy. Study results and limitations: Ophthalmopathy, as predicted by the model, came a median 6.5 months after the prediction. Peripheral blood also featured most of the thyroid clonotypes expanded above 0.001.

TCR beta CDR3 regions were amplified from RNA. HTBI primers were employed in a first-round RT-PCR of the TCR CDR3. TCRdb used MiXCR to reprocess the multiplex PCR reads, holding one entry per CDR3 protein. Found here are tens of thousands of distinct CDR3 sequences, around 50% of them singletons; the top ten hold 2.5% to 4%. This clonotype was detected many times. Its antigen remains unknown. The V and J ends lost 0 bases and 4 bases, in that order; junction bases with no gene match: 5. CDR1 SGHRS and CDR2 YFSETQ come from the germline V gene. The CDR3 runs to 16 residues. Patients with ophthalmopathy all had a Clinical Activity Score of at least 3, a NOSPECS grade of at least 4 and duration under 3 months.

The sequenced material came from blood. The sequence was collected from a woman in her fifties or sixties with Graves' ophthalmopathy. J is TRBJ2-1 and V is TRBV5-1, with 9 bases aligning to TRBD1. The CDR3 region has the DNA TGCGCCAGCAGCTTGGGTGGGACAGGGTTATACAATGAGCAGTTCTTC. Translating it yields CASSLGGTGLYNEQFF.